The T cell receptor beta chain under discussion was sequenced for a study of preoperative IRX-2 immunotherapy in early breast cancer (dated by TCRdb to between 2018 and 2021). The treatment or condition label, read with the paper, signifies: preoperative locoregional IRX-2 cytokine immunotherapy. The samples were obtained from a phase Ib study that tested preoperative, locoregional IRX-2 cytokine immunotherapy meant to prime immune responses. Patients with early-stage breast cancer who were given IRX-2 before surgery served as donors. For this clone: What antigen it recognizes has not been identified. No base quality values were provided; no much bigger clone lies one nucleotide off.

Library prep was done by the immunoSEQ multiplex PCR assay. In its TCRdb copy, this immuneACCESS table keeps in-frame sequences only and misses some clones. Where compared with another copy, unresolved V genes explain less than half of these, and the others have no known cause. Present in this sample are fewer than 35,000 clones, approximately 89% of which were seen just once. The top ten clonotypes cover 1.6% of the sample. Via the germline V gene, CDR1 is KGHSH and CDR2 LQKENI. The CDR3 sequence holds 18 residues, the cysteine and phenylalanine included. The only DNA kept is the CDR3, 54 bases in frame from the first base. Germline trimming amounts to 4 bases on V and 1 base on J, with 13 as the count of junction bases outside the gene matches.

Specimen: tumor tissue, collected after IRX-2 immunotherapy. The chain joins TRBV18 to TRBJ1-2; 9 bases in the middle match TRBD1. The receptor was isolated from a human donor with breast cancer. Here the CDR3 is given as CASSRASPGTGNNYGYTF. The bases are TGTGCCAGCTCACGCGCCAGCCCCGGGACAGGGAATAACTATGGCTACACCTTC.